This T cell receptor beta chain was captured in a study of T-cell memory formation after mild COVID-19. The V end was cut by 0 bases, the J end by 3 bases, with 12 bases between. Germline CDR1 reads MNHEY; CDR2 reads SVGAGI. The CDR3 spans 16 residues. Notes on the study in general: The study found contracting CD4+ clones mainly in CM and EM and contracting CD8+ clones in EMRA. CD4/CD8 balance held among clones contracting day 15 to 85, and later expanders leaned CD4+.

As regards this clonotype: Its target is unknown.

TCRdb fed the 5' RACE reads into MiXCR, producing one record per CDR3 protein. Of under 200,000 distinct CDR3 sequences listed, roughly 13% are singletons. The receptor comes from a man younger than 35 who had mild COVID-19 (a few samples of this study predate the infection). Cell type and time point are not known. This sequence joins TRBV6-5 and TRBJ1-3; no firm D call. The sequenced sample consisted of PBMCs or a T cell subset sorted from them (not recorded which). The CDR3 DNA is TGTGCCAGCAGTTACTCGCAGGCGGCGGGTGGAAACACCATATATTTT. Residues: CASSYSQAAGGNTIYF.